The 24 T cell receptor beta chains given below trace back to one sample, sequenced in a study of T cells in Graves' hyperthyroidism and ophthalmopathy. Amplified TCR beta CDR3 regions derived from RNA transcripts. In the first-round RT-PCR of the TCR CDR3, the HTBI primer set was used. TCRdb processed the multiplex PCR reads anew with MiXCR; each CDR3 protein has one entry. The top ten clones hold about 8.2% of a sample with approximately 560,000 distinct CDR3 sequences, more than 45% of them seen once. Sample: peripheral blood or thyroid tissue (not recorded which). These receptors came from a woman aged 18-29 years with Graves' hyperthyroidism.

The chain has TRBV15 and TRBJ1-2, with D possibly being TRBD1 (5 bases). The CDR3 is 13 amino acids. V was cut by 0 bases and J by 8 bases, with 10 bases left in between. Germline-derived CDR1 and CDR2 are LNHNV and YYDKDF (reference sequence). CDR3 residues: CATSRDRAEGYTF. In nucleotides, the CDR3 is TGTGCCACCAGCAGAGACAGGGCGGAAGGCTACACCTTC.

This clonotype showed up many times. V is TRBV9 and J is TRBJ2-6; D is unclear. This CDR3 region has 14 residues. Trimming cost V 2 bases and J 3 bases, with 6 bases left between them. Germline-derived CDR1 and CDR2 are SGDLS and YYNGEE. The CDR3 DNA reads TGTGCCAGCAGCGTCACGGGTGGGGCCAACGTCCTGACTTTC. The encoded protein is CASSVTGGANVLTF. The full variable domain, completed using reference TRBV9 and TRBJ2-6, is DSGVTQTPKHLITATGQRVTLRCSPRSGDLSVYWYQQSLDQGLQFLIQYYNGEERAKGNILERFSAQQFPDLHSELNLSSLELGDSALYFCASSVTGGANVLTFGAGSRLTVL.

CDR3 protein: CSARGPARAFF. CDR3 coding DNA: TGCAGTGCTAGAGGCCCGGCGAGGGCTTTCTTT. This chain connects TRBV20-1 to TRBJ1-1; D gene uncertain. This CDR3 has 11 amino acids. Per the germline V gene, CDR1 is DFQATT and CDR2 is SNEGSKA (reference sequence). Deletions cut 1 base from V and 11 bases from J, with 11 bases between.

V usage is TRBV7-2 and J usage is TRBJ2-2, with D unresolved. Per the germline V gene, CDR1 is SGHTA and CDR2 is FQGNSA. With 5 bases removed from V and 5 bases from J, the gap between germline ends came to 15 bases. The CDR3 totals 15 residues. CDR3 protein: CASSQENFSTGELFF. Here the CDR3 DNA reads TGTGCCAGCAGCCAAGAGAACTTTTCTACCGGGGAGCTGTTTTTT. Full variable domain (outside the CDR3, taken from reference TRBV7-2 and TRBJ2-2): GAGVSQSPSNKVTEKGKDVELRCDPISGHTALYWYRQSLGQGLEFLIYFQGNSAPDKSGLPSDRFSAERTGGSVSTLTIQRTQQEDSAVYLCASSQENFSTGELFFGEGSRLTVL.

This clonotype was detected only once. The likely explanation is a read error, given a far larger clone one base away. Because the CDR3 is missing its conserved closing phenylalanine or tryptophan, this is likely a read error. The V gene is TRBV7-2, the J gene TRBJ2-7; a weak D match, TRBD1 (6 bases). The CDR3 is made up of 13 amino acids. V was pared by 5 bases and J by 0 bases, with 8 bases between. CDR1 is SGHTA, CDR2 FQGNSA, per germline. The CDR3 sequence: CASSPDSSYEQYL. Here the CDR3 DNA reads TGTGCCAGCAGCCCGGACAGCTCCTACGAGCAGTACCTC.

Only one count was recorded for this clonotype. The gene calls are TRBV19 and TRBJ2-2; D is perhaps TRBD1 (5 bases). Germline loops: CDR1 LNHDA, CDR2 SQIVND (reference sequence). Trimming stripped 9 bases from V and 4 bases from J, with 12 bases between. This CDR3 contains 13 residues. The CDR3 reads CASTGSSTGELFF. Written as DNA, the CDR3 is TGTGCCAGCACAGGTTCCAGCACCGGGGAGCTGTTTTTT.

There are a few counts of this clonotype. Mismatch with germline at one junction end may stem from a read error. The CDR3 sequence is CASSPWSLGQPQHF. CDR3 DNA sequence: TGCGCCAGCAGCCCCTGGAGTTTGGGTCAGCCCCAGCATTTT. The rearrangement joins TRBV7-9 to TRBJ1-5; D not resolved. The CDR3 has 14 residues. Germline loops: CDR1 SEHNR, CDR2 FQNEAQ (reference sequence).

This rearrangement joins TRBV7-9 to TRBJ2-7, with TRBD2 matching over 10 bases. CDR1 is SEHNR, CDR2 FQNEAQ, per germline (reference sequence). The trim removed 6 bases at V and 4 bases at J, leaving 12 bases unmatched. CDR3 length: 16 amino acids. CDR3 residues: CASRPTAPSGRYEQYF. The CDR3 DNA reads as TGTGCCAGCAGACCCACCGCCCCTAGCGGGAGATACGAGCAGTACTTC.

The chain joins TRBV25-1 to TRBJ1-1; D ambiguous. There are 9 residues in the CDR3. V shed 11 bases and J shed 7 bases, with 8 bases lying between them. CDR1 and CDR2 from the germline V gene are MGHDK and SYGVNS. The CDR3 nucleotides are TGTGCCGTCAGCGGTGAAGCTTTCTTT. Its protein is CAVSGEAFF.

V gene TRBV24-1 combines with J gene TRBJ1-6, with TRBD1 matching over 9 bases. Germline CDR1 reads KGHDR; CDR2 reads SFDVKD. The junction had 18 bases not matched to a gene; V was cut back by 3 bases and J by 10 bases. The CDR3 spans 19 residues. The chain's CDR3 is CATSDPSYREGTGMSPLHF. CDR3 nucleotide sequence: TGTGCCACCAGTGATCCAAGCTACAGGGAGGGGACAGGGATGTCACCCCTCCACTTT.

V gene TRBV15 combines with J gene TRBJ1-2; no definite D call. This CDR3 contains 14 residues. The germline V gene encodes CDR1 LNHNV and CDR2 YYDKDF (reference sequence). V dropped 3 bases and J dropped 8 bases, with 16 bases sitting between them. This chain's CDR3 is CATSSIQEGYGYTF. CDR3 DNA: TGTGCCACCAGCAGCATACAAGAGGGATACGGCTACACCTTC.

This chain links TRBV24-1 with TRBJ1-2, with D tentatively TRBD1 (5 bases). V dropped 5 bases and J dropped 3 bases, with 15 bases sitting between them. CDR1 is KGHDR, CDR2 SFDVKD, per germline. The CDR3 extends over 15 amino acids. CDR3 nucleotides: TGTGCCACCAGTGCTGATGGGCTGGGGGACTATGGCTACACCTTC. Translating it yields CATSADGLGDYGYTF.

The J gene is TRBJ2-5, the V gene TRBV7-8; 7 bases fit TRBD1. CDR1 is SGHVS and CDR2 is FQNEAQ in the germline V gene. V was clipped by 9 bases and J by 5 bases; unmatched bases: 12. The CDR3 is 14 amino acids. The CDR3 sequence is CARSKDRRHETQYF. The DNA of the CDR3 is TGTGCCAGGAGTAAGGACAGGAGACACGAGACCCAGTACTTC.

This clonotype appeared many times. The chain recombines TRBV2 with TRBJ1-1, with D unresolved. V gave up 7 bases and J gave up 3 bases, with 12 bases separating them. CDR3 length equals 13 residues. Germline V gene data show CDR1 as SNHLY and CDR2 as FYNNEI. The CDR3 is CASTREADTEAFF. The CDR3 nucleotides read TGTGCCAGCACCCGAGAGGCGGACACTGAAGCTTTCTTT.

This clonotype was recorded only once. Relative to the germline gene, one junction end is altered; a read error may explain this. The chain joins TRBV24-1 to TRBJ2-5; TRBD1 or TRBD2 may be the D gene (6 bases each). Germline V gene data show CDR1 as KGHDR and CDR2 as SFDVKD. This CDR3 has 14 residues. The CDR3 loop reads CASSSGGHQETQYF. CDR3 nucleotides: TGTGCCAGCAGTTCCGGGGGCCACCAAGAGACCCAGTACTTC.

Regarding this clonotype: Compared with germline, one end of the junction differs, possibly owing to a read error. The V call is TRBV20-1, the J call TRBJ1-6; a possible D gene is TRBD1 (6 bases). Germline CDR1 is DFQATT and CDR2 is SNEGSKA (reference sequence). The length of the CDR3 is 15 residues. The CDR3 sequence: CSAGDPRDIGSPLHF. In nucleotides, the CDR3 is TGCAGTGCTGGAGACCCCCGGGACATTGGATCACCCCTCCACTTT.

This chain joins TRBV24-1 and TRBJ2-2; 8 bases are shared with TRBD1. The CDR3 sequence is 16 residues long. Germline assignment: CDR1 KGHDR and CDR2 SFDVKD. The junction had 8 bases not matched to a gene; V was cut back by 5 bases and J by 4 bases. The CDR3, as DNA: TGTGCCACCAGTGGTCGGACAGGGCTGCTCACCGGGGAGCTGTTTTTT. This gives the protein CATSGRTGLLTGELFF.

The V call is TRBV10-3, the J call TRBJ1-4; D is undetermined. The CDR3 covers 15 residues. Germline CDR1 ENHRY, CDR2 SYGVKD. Trimming shortened V by 4 bases and J by 7 bases, and 16 bases separated the two germline ends. CDR3 DNA: TGTGCCATCAGTGTACTCGTAAGTGGCGGTGAAAAACTGTTTTTT. As protein: CAISVLVSGGEKLFF.

Of note for this clonotype: With a much larger clone just one base away, this may be a read error. V is TRBV7-6 and J is TRBJ2-7; D is ambiguous. CDR3 length: 11 residues. The V gene lost 5 bases and the J gene lost 10 bases, with 12 bases spanning the gap. Germline V gene sequence: CDR1 SGHVS, CDR2 FNYEAQ. In DNA, the CDR3 is TGTGCCAGCAGCAAAGGCTGGGTACAGTACTTC. Translation: CASSKGWVQYF.

The chain couples TRBV19 to TRBJ2-7; unclear D gene. Germline V gene lookup returns CDR1 LNHDA and CDR2 SQIVND (reference sequence). The ends were cut back, 1 base at V and 0 bases at J, with 10 bases in the middle. The CDR3 runs 15 residues. CDR3 residues: CASSIGAESSYEQYF. The CDR3 bases are TGTGCCAGTAGTATAGGGGCGGAAAGCTCCTACGAGCAGTACTTC.

This clonotype was seen a single time. The J gene is TRBJ1-1, the V gene TRBV29-1; 9 bases line up with TRBD1. Trimming took 2 bases from V and 5 from J; bases not matched to a gene: 12. The CDR3 loop spans 16 amino acids. Germline loops: CDR1 SQVTM, CDR2 ANQGSEA. The chain's CDR3 is CSVEFSGTGWETEAFF. In DNA, the CDR3 is TGCAGCGTTGAATTCAGTGGGACAGGGTGGGAGACTGAAGCTTTCTTT.

Details on this clonotype: This sequence may be a read error, since a much larger clone differs from it by one base. V is TRBV7-3 and J is TRBJ2-2; 8 bases fit TRBD2. The CDR3 contains 17 residues. Germline V gives CDR1 SGHTA, CDR2 FQGTGA. The CDR3 nucleotides read TGTGCCGGCAGCTTATCCGGACTAGCCTCGGTCACCGGGGAGCTGTTTTTT. Protein product: CAGSLSGLASVTGELFF.

This chain connects TRBV10-3 to TRBJ1-1; TRBD1 aligns across 8 bases. The trim removed 6 bases at V and 4 bases at J, leaving 7 bases unmatched. Germline-derived CDR1 and CDR2 are ENHRY and SYGVKD. The CDR3 is 14 residues long. CDR3 nucleotide sequence: TGTGCCATCAGACCCCAGGGGGCTAGCACTGAAGCTTTCTTT. Protein product: CAIRPQGASTEAFF.

The V and J genes are TRBV20-1 and TRBJ2-7, with TRBD2 matching over 11 bases. V dropped 6 bases and J dropped 0; count of bases not matched to a gene: 4. This CDR3 spans 14 amino acids. Germline values: CDR1 DFQATT, CDR2 SNEGSKA (reference sequence). The CDR3 nucleotides read TGCAGTGCATCGGGACTAGCGGACTCCTACGAGCAGTACTTC. It specifies CSASGLADSYEQYF.